The rows below give T cell receptor beta chains drawn from one sample of a study of response to subunit inactivated influenza vaccine. Using its own MiXCR run on the RT-PCR reads, TCRdb lists one record per CDR3 protein. The table includes 590,000 or so distinct CDR3 sequences, less than 15% detected once. The sequencing used PBMCs from blood, collected 14 to 15 days before vaccination. All receptors come from a man in his forties or fifties who received an inactivated influenza vaccine. The CDR3 runs from the conserved cysteine through the conserved F or W. The D gene is left open where the match is weak. Clone size is not always given. Where it is, it says once, few, many or a class for expanded clones.

v_call	clone_size	j_call	d_call	cdr3_aa	cdr3_nt
TRBV5-1	few	TRBJ2-1	TRBD2	CASSLEASGGHNEQFF	TGCGCCAGCAGCTTGGAGGCTAGCGGGGGCCACAATGAGCAGTTCTTC
TRBV14	few	TRBJ2-1	NA	CASSHLGGIYNEQFF	TGTGCCAGCAGCCACCTGGGGGGAATCTACAATGAGCAGTTCTTC
TRBV27	NA	TRBJ1-5	NA	CASSLSYYQPQHF	TGTGCCAGCAGTTTATCCTACTATCAGCCCCAGCATTTT
TRBV4-1	few	TRBJ1-4	NA	CASRDTGRDEKLFF	TGCGCCAGCAGAGATACAGGGAGAGATGAAAAACTGTTTTTT
TRBV9	NA	TRBJ2-3	TRBD1	CASSATVGTGGSDTQYF	TGTGCCAGCAGCGCTACAGTAGGGACAGGGGGCTCAGATACGCAGTATTTT
TRBV10-3	NA	TRBJ2-5	NA	CAISESSSETQYF	TGTGCCATCAGTGAGTCAAGCTCGGAGACCCAGTACTTC
TRBV12-3/TRBV12-4	few	TRBJ2-3	NA	CASSFAGSDTQYF	TGTGCCAGCAGTTTTGCGGGCTCAGATACGCAGTATTTT
TRBV10-3	NA	TRBJ2-1	TRBD1	CAITGQGVYNEQFF	TGTGCCATCACGGGACAGGGGGTCTACAATGAGCAGTTCTTC
TRBV29-1	few	TRBJ2-3	TRBD2	CSVEDTSGRATDTQYF	TGCAGCGTTGAAGATACTAGCGGGAGGGCGACAGATACGCAGTATTTT
TRBV2	NA	TRBJ1-1	NA	CASILIGEAFF	TGTGCCTCTATCTTGATCGGTGAAGCTTTCTTT
TRBV5-1	NA	TRBJ2-1	NA	CASSLVRDSYNEQFF	TGCGCCAGCAGCTTGGTGAGGGACTCCTACAATGAGCAGTTCTTC
TRBV4-3	few	TRBJ2-3	NA	CASSQTMTTDTQYF	TGCGCCAGCAGCCAAACGATGACCACAGATACGCAGTATTTT
TRBV29-1	few	TRBJ1-1	NA	CSVEVKGAGTEAFF	TGCAGCGTTGAGGTGAAGGGCGCGGGCACTGAAGCTTTCTTT
TRBV20-1	NA	TRBJ2-5	NA	CSARVLGGQETQYF	TGCAGTGCTAGAGTTCTTGGCGGTCAAGAGACCCAGTACTTC
TRBV5-1	few	TRBJ2-7	TRBD1	CASSGGQGAYEQYF	TGCGCCAGCAGCGGAGGACAGGGTGCCTACGAGCAGTACTTC
TRBV5-1	NA	TRBJ1-4	NA	CASSLVGGKGEKLFF	TGCGCCAGCAGCTTGGTCGGTGGAAAGGGAGAGAAACTGTTTTTT
TRBV15	many	TRBJ2-3	TRBD2	CATSRGGGKTDTQYF	TGTGCCACCAGCAGGGGGGGGGGTAAGACAGATACGCAGTATTTT
TRBV6-5	many	TRBJ2-3	TRBD2	CASSYGQRGSSDTQYF	TGTGCCAGCAGTTACGGCCAGCGGGGGTCTTCAGATACGCAGTATTTT
TRBV3-1	few	TRBJ2-2	NA	CASSQDLGASGTGELFF	TGTGCCAGCAGCCAAGATCTCGGGGCAAGCGGGACCGGGGAGCTGTTTTTT
TRBV7-3	few	TRBJ2-2	NA	CASSLTSGPGELFF	TGTGCCAGCAGCTTAACATCTGGTCCCGGGGAGCTGTTTTTT
TRBV11-1	few	TRBJ2-6	TRBD1	CASSPGDRFYSGANVLTF	TGTGCCAGCAGCCCCGGGGACAGGTTTTACTCTGGGGCCAACGTCCTGACTTTC
TRBV5-1	many	TRBJ1-4	NA	CASTLGGVNEKLFF	TGCGCCAGCACACTGGGGGGCGTTAATGAAAAACTGTTTTTT
TRBV24-1	NA	TRBJ2-2	NA	CATSESTTLANTGELFF	TGTGCCACCAGTGAGTCGACTACCCTCGCGAACACCGGGGAGCTGTTTTTT
TRBV20-1	NA	TRBJ2-3	TRBD2	CSARSAGLAGVTDTQYF	TGCAGTGCTAGATCGGCGGGACTAGCGGGAGTAACAGATACGCAGTATTTT
TRBV28	many	TRBJ2-1	NA	CASSLSTSIYNEQFF	TGTGCCAGCAGTTTATCGACTAGTATCTACAATGAGCAGTTCTTC
TRBV3-1	few	TRBJ1-1	NA	CASSQELGNTEAFF	TGTGCCAGCAGCCAAGAATTGGGGAACACTGAAGCTTTCTTT
TRBV7-2	NA	TRBJ2-3	TRBD2	CASSRGVVNTDTQYF	TGTGCCAGCAGCCGGGGGGTCGTGAACACAGATACGCAGTATTTT
TRBV29-1	NA	TRBJ2-5	NA	CSVEVLEQYF	TGCAGCGTTGAAGTGCTAGAACAGTACTTC
TRBV5-1	NA	TRBJ2-5	TRBD2	CASTRTSGRLETQYF	TGCGCCAGCACTCGGACTAGCGGGAGACTTGAGACCCAGTACTTC
TRBV9	many	TRBJ2-1	TRBD2	CASSPQLAGGQGEQFF	TGTGCCAGCAGCCCCCAACTAGCGGGGGGGCAGGGTGAGCAGTTCTTC
TRBV7-9	many	TRBJ2-3	NA	CASSLRVGTDTQYF	TGTGCCAGCAGCTTGCGGGTGGGCACAGATACGCAGTATTTT
TRBV5-1	NA	TRBJ2-2	NA	CASSLVVGTTGELFF	TGCGCCAGCAGCTTGGTAGTGGGAACCACCGGGGAGCTGTTTTTT
TRBV6-5	NA	TRBJ2-3	NA	CASSYSPPVAGSTDTQYF	TGTGCCAGCAGTTACTCGCCTCCGGTCGCGGGGAGCACAGATACGCAGTATTTT
TRBV12-3/TRBV12-4	NA	TRBJ2-3	TRBD1	CASSLARGRDTQYF	TGTGCCAGCAGTCTCGCCAGGGGGCGAGATACGCAGTATTTT
TRBV2	NA	TRBJ2-7	NA	CASSVDSYEQYF	TGTGCCAGCAGTGTTGACAGCTACGAGCAGTACTTC
TRBV12-3/TRBV12-4	NA	TRBJ2-3	NA	CASSVLGTDTQYF	TGTGCCAGCAGTGTCCTAGGGACAGATACGCAGTATTTT
TRBV5-1	NA	TRBJ2-2	TRBD1	CASSQPPTGGPGELFF	TGCGCCAGCAGCCAACCTCCCACAGGGGGCCCCGGGGAGCTGTTTTTT